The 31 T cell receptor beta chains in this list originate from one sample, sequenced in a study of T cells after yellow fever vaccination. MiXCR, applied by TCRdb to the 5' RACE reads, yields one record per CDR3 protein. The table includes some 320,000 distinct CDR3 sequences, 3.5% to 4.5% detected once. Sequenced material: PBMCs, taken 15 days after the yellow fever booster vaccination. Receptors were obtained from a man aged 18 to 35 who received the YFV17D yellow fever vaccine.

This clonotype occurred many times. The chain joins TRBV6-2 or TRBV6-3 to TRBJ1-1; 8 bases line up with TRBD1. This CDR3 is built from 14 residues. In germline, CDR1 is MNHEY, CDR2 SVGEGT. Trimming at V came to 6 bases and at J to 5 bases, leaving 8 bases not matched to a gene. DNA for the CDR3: TGTGCCAGCAGACGACAGGGGTCTGAAACTGAAGCTTTCTTT. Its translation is CASRRQGSETEAFF.

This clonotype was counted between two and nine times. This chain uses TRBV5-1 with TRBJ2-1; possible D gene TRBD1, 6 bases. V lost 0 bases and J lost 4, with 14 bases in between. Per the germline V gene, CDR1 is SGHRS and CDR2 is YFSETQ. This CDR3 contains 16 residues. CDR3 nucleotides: TGCGCCAGCAGCTTGGCGAGACGGACAGCATACAATGAGCAGTTCTTC. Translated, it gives CASSLARRTAYNEQFF.

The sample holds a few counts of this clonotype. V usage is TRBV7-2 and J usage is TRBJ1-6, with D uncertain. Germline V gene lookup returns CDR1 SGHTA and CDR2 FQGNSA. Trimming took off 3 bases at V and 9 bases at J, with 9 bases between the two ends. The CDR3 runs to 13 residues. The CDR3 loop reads CASSFAPPSPLHF. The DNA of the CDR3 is TGTGCCAGCAGCTTTGCTCCCCCTTCACCCCTCCACTTT.

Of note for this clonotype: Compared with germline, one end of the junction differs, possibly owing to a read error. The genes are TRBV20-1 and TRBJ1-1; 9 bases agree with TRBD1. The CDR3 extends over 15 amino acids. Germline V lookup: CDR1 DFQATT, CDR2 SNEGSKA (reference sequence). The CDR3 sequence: CSATPWTTGGTEVFF. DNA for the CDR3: TGCAGTGCTACTCCCTGGACTACAGGGGGCACTGAAGTTTTCTTT.

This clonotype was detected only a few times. CDR3 sequence: CASSQGGQGPGGYTF. DNA for the CDR3: TGTGCCAGCAGCCAAGGGGGGCAGGGGCCGGGTGGCTACACCTTC. The chain has TRBV4-2 and TRBJ1-2; D possibly corresponds to TRBD1 (6 bases). CDR3 length: 15 amino acids. Germline V gene sequence: CDR1 LGHNA, CDR2 YNFKEQ. Trimming shortened V by 1 base and J by 7 bases, and 16 bases separated the two germline ends.

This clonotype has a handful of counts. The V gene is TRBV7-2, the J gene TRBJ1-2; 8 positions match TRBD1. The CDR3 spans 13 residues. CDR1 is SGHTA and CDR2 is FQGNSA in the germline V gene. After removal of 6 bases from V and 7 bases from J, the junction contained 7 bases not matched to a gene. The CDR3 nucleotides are TGTGCCAGCAGTCTCGGACAGGGACGTGGCTACACCTTC. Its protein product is CASSLGQGRGYTF.

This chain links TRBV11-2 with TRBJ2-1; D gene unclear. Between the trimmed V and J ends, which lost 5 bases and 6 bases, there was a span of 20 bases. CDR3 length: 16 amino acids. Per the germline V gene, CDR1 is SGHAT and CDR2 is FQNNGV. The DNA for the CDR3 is TGTGCCAGCAGCCCTCCGGGCCTTCCAGAGGTCAATGAGCAGTTCTTC. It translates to CASSPPGLPEVNEQFF.

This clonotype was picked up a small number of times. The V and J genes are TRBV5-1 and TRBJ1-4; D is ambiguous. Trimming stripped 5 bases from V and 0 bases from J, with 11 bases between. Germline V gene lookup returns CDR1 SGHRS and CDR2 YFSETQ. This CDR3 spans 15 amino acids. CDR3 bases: TGCGCCAGCAGACCCGACGGGGCAACTAATGAAAAACTGTTTTTT. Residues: CASRPDGATNEKLFF.

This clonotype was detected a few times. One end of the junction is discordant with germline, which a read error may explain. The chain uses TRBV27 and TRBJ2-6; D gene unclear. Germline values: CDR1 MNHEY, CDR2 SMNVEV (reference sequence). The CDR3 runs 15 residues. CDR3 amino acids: CTSSQDISGANVLTF. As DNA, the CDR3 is TGCACCAGCAGTCAAGACATTTCTGGGGCCAACGTCCTGACTTTC.

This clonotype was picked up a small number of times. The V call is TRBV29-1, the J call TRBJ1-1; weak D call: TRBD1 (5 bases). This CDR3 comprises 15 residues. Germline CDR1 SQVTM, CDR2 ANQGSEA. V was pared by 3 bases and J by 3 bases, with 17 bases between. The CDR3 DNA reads TGCAGCGTTGAGGGGTGGCAGGGAGGGGACACTGAAGCTTTCTTT. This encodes CSVEGWQGGDTEAFF.

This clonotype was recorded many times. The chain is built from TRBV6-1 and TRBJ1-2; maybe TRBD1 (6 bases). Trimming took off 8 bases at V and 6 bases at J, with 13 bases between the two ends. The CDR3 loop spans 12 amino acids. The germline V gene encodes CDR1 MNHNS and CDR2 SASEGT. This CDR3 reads CASETGYHGYTF. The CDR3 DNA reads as TGTGCCAGCGAAACAGGGTACCATGGCTACACCTTC.

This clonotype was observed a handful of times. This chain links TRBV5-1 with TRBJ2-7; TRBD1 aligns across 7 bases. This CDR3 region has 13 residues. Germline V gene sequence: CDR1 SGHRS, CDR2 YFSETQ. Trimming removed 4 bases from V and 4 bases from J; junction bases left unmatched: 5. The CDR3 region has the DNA TGCGCCAGCAGCGTGACAGGGAATTACGAGCAGTACTTC. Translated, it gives CASSVTGNYEQYF.

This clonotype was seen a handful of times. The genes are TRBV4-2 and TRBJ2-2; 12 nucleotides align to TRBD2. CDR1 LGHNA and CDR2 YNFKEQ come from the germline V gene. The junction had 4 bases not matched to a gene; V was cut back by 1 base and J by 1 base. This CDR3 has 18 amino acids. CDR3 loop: CASSQGLAGAENTGELFF. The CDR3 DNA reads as TGTGCCAGCAGCCAAGGACTAGCGGGGGCCGAGAACACCGGGGAGCTGTTTTTT.

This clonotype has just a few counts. The CDR3 sequence: CASSLARGTSVGDTQYF. CDR3 in DNA: TGTGCCAGCAGCTTAGCGCGGGGGACTAGCGTGGGAGATACGCAGTATTTT. This chain links TRBV7-2 with TRBJ2-3, with 10 bases lining up with TRBD2. Germline V gives CDR1 SGHTA, CDR2 FQGNSA. The J segment lost 5 bases and the V segment lost 0 bases, leaving 8 bases of the junction unmatched. The length of the CDR3 is 17 residues.

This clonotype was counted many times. CDR3 DNA sequence: TGTGCCACCCAGGAGGGAAGTAGCACCGGGGAGCTGTTTTTT. Protein product: CATQEGSSTGELFF. The chain uses TRBV12-3 or TRBV12-4 and TRBJ2-2; D perhaps matches TRBD2 (6 bases). V lost 10 bases to trimming and J lost 4 bases, with 16 bases between them. This CDR3 comprises 14 residues.

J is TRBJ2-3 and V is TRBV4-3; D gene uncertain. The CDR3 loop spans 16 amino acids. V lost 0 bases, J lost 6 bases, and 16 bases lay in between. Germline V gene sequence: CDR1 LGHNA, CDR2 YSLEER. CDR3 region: CASSQEPGPPADTQYF. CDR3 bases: TGCGCCAGCAGCCAAGAGCCCGGGCCCCCGGCGGATACGCAGTATTTT.

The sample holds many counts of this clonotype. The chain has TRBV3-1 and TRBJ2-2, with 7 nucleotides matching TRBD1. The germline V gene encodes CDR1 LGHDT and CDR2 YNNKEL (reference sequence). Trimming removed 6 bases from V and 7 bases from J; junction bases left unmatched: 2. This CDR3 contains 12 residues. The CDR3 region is CASSHRGGELFF. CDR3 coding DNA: TGTGCCAGCAGTCACAGGGGCGGGGAGCTGTTTTTT. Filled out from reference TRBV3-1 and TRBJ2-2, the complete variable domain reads DTAVSQTPKYLVTQMGNDKSIKCEQNLGHDTMYWYKQDSKKFLKIMFSYNNKELIINETVPNRFSPKSPDKAHLNLHINSLELGDSAVYFCASSHRGGELFFGEGSRLTVL.

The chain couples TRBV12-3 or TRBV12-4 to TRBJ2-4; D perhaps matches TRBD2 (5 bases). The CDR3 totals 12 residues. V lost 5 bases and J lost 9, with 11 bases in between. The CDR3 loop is CASSPGSIIQYF. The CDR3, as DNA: TGTGCCAGCAGTCCGGGGTCTATCATTCAGTACTTC.

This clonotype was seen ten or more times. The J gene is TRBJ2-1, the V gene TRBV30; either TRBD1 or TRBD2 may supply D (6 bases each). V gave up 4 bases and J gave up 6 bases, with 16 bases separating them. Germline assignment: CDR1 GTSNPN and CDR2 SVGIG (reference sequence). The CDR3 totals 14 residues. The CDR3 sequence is CAWKRTGALNEQFF. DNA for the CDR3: TGTGCCTGGAAGCGGACGGGGGCCCTCAATGAGCAGTTCTTC.

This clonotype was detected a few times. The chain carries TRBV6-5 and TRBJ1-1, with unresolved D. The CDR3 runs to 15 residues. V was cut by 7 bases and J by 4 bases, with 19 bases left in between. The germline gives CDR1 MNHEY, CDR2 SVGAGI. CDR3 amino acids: CASIFRGPAGTEAFF. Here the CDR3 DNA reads TGTGCCAGCATTTTTCGAGGGCCCGCCGGCACTGAAGCTTTCTTT.

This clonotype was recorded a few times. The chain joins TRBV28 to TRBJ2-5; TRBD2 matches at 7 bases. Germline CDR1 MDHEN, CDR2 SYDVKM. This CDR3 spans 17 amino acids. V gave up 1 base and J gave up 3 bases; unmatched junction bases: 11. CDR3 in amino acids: CASSLSRLGGVKETQYF. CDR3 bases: TGTGCCAGCAGTTTATCACGTTTGGGAGGGGTCAAAGAGACCCAGTACTTC.

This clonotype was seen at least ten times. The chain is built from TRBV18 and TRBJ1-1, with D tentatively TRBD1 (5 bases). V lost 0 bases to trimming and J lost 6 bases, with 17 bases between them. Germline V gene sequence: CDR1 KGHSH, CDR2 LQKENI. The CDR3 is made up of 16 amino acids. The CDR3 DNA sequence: TGTGCCAGCTCACCACCGTGGGCCAGGGTGGCGGCTGAAGCTTTCTTT. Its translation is CASSPPWARVAAEAFF.

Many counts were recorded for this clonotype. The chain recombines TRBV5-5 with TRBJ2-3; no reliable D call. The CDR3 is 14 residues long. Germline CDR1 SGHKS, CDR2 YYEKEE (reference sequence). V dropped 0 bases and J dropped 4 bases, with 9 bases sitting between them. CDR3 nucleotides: TGTGCCAGCAGCTTGGACCGATACGCAGATACGCAGTATTTT. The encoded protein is CASSLDRYADTQYF.

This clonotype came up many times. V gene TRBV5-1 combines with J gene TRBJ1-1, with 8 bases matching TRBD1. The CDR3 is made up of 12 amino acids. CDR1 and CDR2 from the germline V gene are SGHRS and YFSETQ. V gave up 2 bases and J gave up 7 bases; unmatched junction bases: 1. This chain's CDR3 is CASSFDRGEAFF. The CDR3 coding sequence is TGCGCCAGCAGCTTCGACAGGGGTGAAGCTTTCTTT.

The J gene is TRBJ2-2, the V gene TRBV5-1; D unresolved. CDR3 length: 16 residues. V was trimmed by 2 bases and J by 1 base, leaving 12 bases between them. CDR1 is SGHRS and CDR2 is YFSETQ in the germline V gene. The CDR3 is CASSFTSSGNTGELFF. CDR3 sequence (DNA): TGCGCCAGCAGCTTTACGTCGTCAGGGAACACCGGGGAGCTGTTTTTT.

In DNA, the CDR3 is TGTGCCAGCAGCCTAAGTGCGGTCCCGGGGGCTTTCTTT. It translates to CASSLSAVPGAFF. The chain couples TRBV7-2 to TRBJ1-1, with D unresolved. Germline CDR1 reads SGHTA; CDR2 reads FQGNSA. V was shortened by 5 bases and J by 11 bases, with 18 bases between the two germline ends. This CDR3 spans 13 amino acids.

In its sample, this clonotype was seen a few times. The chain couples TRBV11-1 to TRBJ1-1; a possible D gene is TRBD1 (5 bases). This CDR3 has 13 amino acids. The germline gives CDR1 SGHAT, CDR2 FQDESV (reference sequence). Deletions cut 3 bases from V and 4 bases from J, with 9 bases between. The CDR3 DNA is TGTGCCAGCAGCTTTCAGGGATCCACTGAAGCTTTCTTT. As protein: CASSFQGSTEAFF. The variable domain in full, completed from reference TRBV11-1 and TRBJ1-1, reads EAEVAQSPRYKITEKSQAVAFWCDPISGHATLYWYRQILGQGPELLVQFQDESVVDDSQLPKDRFSAERLKGVDSTLKIQPAELGDSAMYLCASSFQGSTEAFFGQGTRLTVV.

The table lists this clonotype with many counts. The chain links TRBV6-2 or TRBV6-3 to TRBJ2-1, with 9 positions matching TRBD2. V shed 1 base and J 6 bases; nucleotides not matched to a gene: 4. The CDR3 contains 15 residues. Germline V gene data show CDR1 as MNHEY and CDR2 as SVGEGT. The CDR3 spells CASSYWRGGGNEQFF. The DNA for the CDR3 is TGTGCCAGCAGTTACTGGCGGGGGGGCGGCAATGAGCAGTTCTTC.

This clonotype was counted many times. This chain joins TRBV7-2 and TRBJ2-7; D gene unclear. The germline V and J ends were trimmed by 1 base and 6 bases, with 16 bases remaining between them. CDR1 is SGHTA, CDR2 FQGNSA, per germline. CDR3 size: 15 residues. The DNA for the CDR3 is TGTGCCAGCAGCTTAGGTCCCATTTTGGGCCCCGAGCAGTACTTC. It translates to CASSLGPILGPEQYF.

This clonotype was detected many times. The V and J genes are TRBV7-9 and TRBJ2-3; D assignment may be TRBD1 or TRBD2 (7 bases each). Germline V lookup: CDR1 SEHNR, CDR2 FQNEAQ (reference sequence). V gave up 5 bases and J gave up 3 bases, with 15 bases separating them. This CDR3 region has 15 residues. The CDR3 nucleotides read TGTGCCAGCAGCCCGACAGGGAGGGAGACAGATACGCAGTATTTT. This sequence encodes CASSPTGRETDTQYF.

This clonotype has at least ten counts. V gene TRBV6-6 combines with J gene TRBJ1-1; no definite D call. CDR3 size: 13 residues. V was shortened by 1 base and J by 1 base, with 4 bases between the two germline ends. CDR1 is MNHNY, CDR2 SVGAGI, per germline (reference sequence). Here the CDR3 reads CASSYYGNTEAFF. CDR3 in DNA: TGTGCCAGCAGTTACTACGGGAACACTGAAGCTTTCTTT.